This T cell receptor (beta chain) was profiled in a study of vaccination and CD4 T cells after COVID-19. Study-level results: Convalescent patients' vaccine-specific clones were spike mono-reactive in 304 of 307 cases.

CDR1 is ENHRY and CDR2 is SYGVKD in the germline V gene. This CDR3 is 14 amino acids long. Trimming left V 0 bases short and J 5 bases short, with 10 bases between. As for this clonotype: The antigen is undetermined.

Treatment here: approximately nine-day PBMC culture with coronavirus spike peptide pools or control peptides (ViraFEST assay). The Oncomine TCR Beta short-read assay generated sequence data from the DNA of cultured CD4+ T cells. TCRdb recomputed calls from the PCR reads with MiXCR, one row per CDR3 protein. The table has about 20,000 distinct CDR3 sequences, around 50% seen once; the top ten hold approximately 17%. Input material: CD4+ T cells from blood, cultured in vitro. This rearrangement joins TRBV10-3 to TRBJ1-2; D may be TRBD1 (6 bases). The clonotype was recovered from a human donor who had recovered from COVID-19. CDR3 residues: CAISESRQAYGYTF. CDR3 coding DNA: TGTGCCATCAGTGAGTCGCGACAGGCGTATGGCTACACCTTC.